One T cell receptor beta chain is described in this entry. No antigen is known for it. This sample is part of a study of PD-1 blockade in classical Hodgkin lymphoma. General study findings and limits: CD4+ TCR diversity, unlike CD8+, climbed significantly by C4D1. Nivolumab initiated under 1 year post-ASCT led to patient exclusion.

Deletions cut 9 bases from V and 2 bases from J, with 17 bases between. Germline V gene lookup returns CDR1 SNHLY and CDR2 FYNNEI. CDR3 length: 14 residues. All patients experienced relapse after autologous stem cell transplantation, and brentuximab vedotin exposure was variable. This table comes from immunoSEQ multiplex PCR, and its TCRdb copy is limited to in-frame clones, with some not included. This table has approximately 150,000 clones, nearly 80% appearing once. Sample: peripheral blood mononuclear cells (PBMCs), taken before the second cycle of nivolumab. The clonotype was recovered from a human donor with classical Hodgkin lymphoma. The chain carries TRBV2 and TRBJ2-7, with TRBD1 as a possible D gene (5 bases). The CDR3 bases are TGTGCCAGTACACGTTTCAGGGTCGCCTACGAGCAGTACTTC. Translating it yields CASTRFRVAYEQYF.